These 27 T cell receptor beta chains came from one sample sequenced in a study of blood T cells in healthy people across ages. With a J-beta primer mix and a sample-barcoded 5' primer, a second PCR ran 7 to 11 cycles. TCRdb reprocessed the 5' RACE reads with MiXCR, giving one entry per CDR3 protein. The repertoire holds 850,000 to 1,000,000 distinct CDR3 sequences, around 48% seen once, with roughly 13% in the top ten. The sequencing sample was made of blood. The origin of the receptors is a man younger than 45 in good health.

The chain links TRBV5-4 to TRBJ1-4; D perhaps matches TRBD1 (6 bases). Between the trimmed V and J ends, which lost 4 bases and 8 bases, there was a span of 12 bases. CDR1 and CDR2 (germline): SGHNT, YYREEE (reference sequence). The CDR3 is 13 residues long. As DNA, the CDR3 is TGTGCCAGCAGCGGGGACATGCAGGAAAAACTGTTTTTT. It translates to CASSGDMQEKLFF.

This clonotype has just a few counts. The chain combines TRBV10-3 with TRBJ2-3; 13 nucleotides line up with TRBD2. The CDR3 length is 16 residues. J gave up 1 base and V 10 bases, and 8 bases lay outside the gene matches. From germline, CDR1 is ENHRY and CDR2 SYGVKD. The CDR3 is CATGLAGATGTDTQYF. CDR3 sequence (DNA): TGTGCCACCGGACTAGCGGGGGCCACCGGCACAGATACGCAGTATTTT.

The rearrangement joins TRBV6-5 to TRBJ2-1; possible D gene TRBD2, 6 bases. The CDR3 length is 13 residues. Germline-derived CDR1 and CDR2 are MNHEY and SVGAGI. The V and J ends lost 3 bases and 9 bases respectively, with 12 bases between them. The CDR3 sequence is CASSYGEAGEQFF. Written as DNA, the CDR3 is TGTGCCAGCAGTTATGGGGAAGCGGGTGAGCAGTTCTTC.

This clonotype has at least ten counts. The V call is TRBV27, the J call TRBJ2-1, with 8 bases fitting TRBD2. This CDR3 contains 14 residues. Germline V CDR1 and CDR2: MNHEY, SMNVEV (reference sequence). The junction had 4 bases not matched to a gene; V was cut back by 7 bases and J by 2 bases. The CDR3 DNA reads TGTGCCAGCATGAGCGGGGGCGCCTACAATGAGCAGTTCTTC. Translating gives CASMSGGAYNEQFF.

This clonotype was seen once. The chain combines TRBV7-2 with TRBJ2-2; no firm D call. CDR1 is SGHTA, CDR2 FQGNSA, per germline. Trimming left V 5 bases short and J 4 bases short, with 11 bases between. The length of the CDR3 is 14 residues. Written as DNA, the CDR3 is TGTGCCAGCAGCCCAGCAAGGGCCACCGGGGAGCTGTTTTTT. Translating gives CASSPARATGELFF.

The gene calls are TRBV30 and TRBJ1-2, with 9 bases that match TRBD1. Trimming cost V 1 base and J 7 bases; bases outside gene matches: 7. This CDR3 is built from 14 residues. Germline CDR1 and CDR2: GTSNPN and SVGIG (reference sequence). CDR3 residues: CAWSAGQGASGYTF. DNA of the CDR3: TGTGCCTGGAGTGCGGGACAGGGTGCGTCTGGCTACACCTTC.

This clonotype was seen a few times. The genes are TRBV5-1 and TRBJ2-7; tentative D call: TRBD2 (6 bases). The CDR3 has 12 amino acids. With 1 base removed from V and 7 bases from J, the gap between germline ends came to 9 bases. Germline lookup yields CDR1 SGHRS and CDR2 YFSETQ. The CDR3 nucleotides are TGCGCCAGCAGCTTGCCGGCGGGGGAGCAGTACTTC. This encodes CASSLPAGEQYF.

The V and J genes are TRBV20-1 and TRBJ2-5; tentatively, D is TRBD2 (6 bases). Germline loops: CDR1 DFQATT, CDR2 SNEGSKA (reference sequence). This CDR3 has 13 residues. The V gene lost 8 bases and the J gene lost 4 bases, with 17 bases spanning the gap. CDR3 residues: CSTGTRALETQYF. CDR3 bases: TGCAGTACCGGGACTCGTGCGTTAGAGACCCAGTACTTC.

The CDR3 sequence is CASSSGQLFEQYF. CDR3 nucleotide sequence: TGTGCCAGCAGTTCCGGACAGCTCTTTGAGCAGTACTTC. The genes are TRBV28 and TRBJ2-7; a weak D match, TRBD1 (6 bases). The CDR3 runs to 13 residues. Germline CDR1 and CDR2: MDHEN and SYDVKM. Between the trimmed V and J ends, which lost 4 bases and 7 bases, there was a span of 14 bases.

The genes are TRBV5-6 and TRBJ1-4; D is perhaps TRBD1 (5 bases). The germline V gene has CDR1 SGHDT and CDR2 YYEEEE. The CDR3 is 13 amino acids. V lost 4 bases and J 3 bases, leaving 7 bases between the germline ends. The CDR3 DNA is TGTGCCAGCAGCGGCAGGGCTAATGAAAAACTGTTTTTT. It encodes CASSGRANEKLFF.

The chain is built from TRBV7-2 and TRBJ1-6, with a weak D call TRBD1 (5 bases). V was shortened by 5 bases and J by 5 bases, with 19 bases between the two germline ends. Germline CDR1 reads SGHTA; CDR2 reads FQGNSA. CDR3 length equals 17 residues. CDR3 sequence (DNA): TGTGCCAGCAGCCGCAGTGGGGGGGGTATGGATAATTCACCCCTCCACTTT. Protein product: CASSRSGGGMDNSPLHF.

This clonotype was seen only a few times. The J gene is TRBJ1-2, the V gene TRBV4-2, with D possibly matching TRBD1 (6 bases). CDR1 LGHNA and CDR2 YNFKEQ come from the germline V gene. The CDR3 runs to 17 residues. Trimming took 2 bases from V and 2 from J, leaving 18 bases between them. The CDR3 loop reads CASSQNLNRATNYGYTF. CDR3 coding DNA: TGTGCCAGCAGCCAAAATCTTAACAGGGCCACCAACTATGGCTACACCTTC.

This clonotype was picked up a small number of times. The V and J genes are TRBV4-1 and TRBJ1-2, with a weak D call TRBD1 (6 bases). Trimming removed 7 bases at V and 7 bases at J, with 22 bases between. The CDR3 is 15 residues long. The germline V gene has CDR1 MGHRA and CDR2 YSYEKL. The CDR3 sequence: CASTLSYRADSGYTF. As DNA, the CDR3 is TGCGCCAGCACACTATCCTACAGGGCTGATAGTGGCTACACCTTC.

This chain connects TRBV27 to TRBJ2-1; 11 bases are a match to TRBD2. V lost 6 bases, J lost 2 bases, and 3 bases stayed unmatched. The V gene's germline CDR1 is MNHEY and CDR2 SMNVEV (reference sequence). The CDR3 has 15 amino acids. The CDR3 DNA is TGTGCCAGCAGCCAGACTAGCGGGACCTACAATGAGCAGTTCTTC. It yields the protein CASSQTSGTYNEQFF.

Many counts were recorded for this clonotype. The chain joins TRBV4-1 to TRBJ2-5, with D possibly matching TRBD2 (6 bases). Deletions cut 2 bases from V and 3 bases from J, with 10 bases between. The CDR3 sequence is 14 residues long. Germline CDR1 and CDR2: MGHRA and YSYEKL. The CDR3 spells CASSQWDLEETQYF. The CDR3 nucleotides read TGCGCCAGCAGCCAATGGGACTTAGAAGAGACCCAGTACTTC.

V usage is TRBV6-6 and J usage is TRBJ1-2; weak D call: TRBD1 (6 bases). The CDR3 contains 14 residues. V lost 7 bases and J 4 bases, leaving 16 bases between the germline ends. CDR1 is MNHNY and CDR2 is SVGAGI in the germline V gene (reference sequence). The CDR3 coding sequence is TGTGCCAGCATTCGGACTACAGGGTCCTATGGCTACACCTTC. It specifies CASIRTTGSYGYTF.

This clonotype was counted only a few times. The chain uses TRBV6-1 and TRBJ2-3; D not resolved. V was cut by 4 bases and J by 2 bases, with 7 bases left in between. The CDR3 is 13 residues long. Per the germline V gene, CDR1 is MNHNS and CDR2 is SASEGT. The CDR3 coding sequence is TGTGCCAGCAGTGTACGGTTCACAGATACGCAGTATTTT. Its translation: CASSVRFTDTQYF.

This clonotype was counted a few times. The V and J genes are TRBV12-3 or TRBV12-4 and TRBJ2-1, with 8 bases fitting TRBD1. The V gene end was trimmed by 3 bases and the J gene end by 6 bases; junction bases not matched to a gene: 7. This CDR3 region has 15 residues. The CDR3 DNA is TGTGCCAGCAGTTTCGGACAGGGTGGCCGCAATGAGCAGTTCTTC. Protein: CASSFGQGGRNEQFF.

J is TRBJ1-5 and V is TRBV7-2; unclear D gene. Germline lookup yields CDR1 SGHTA and CDR2 FQGNSA. Trimming cost V 5 bases and J 0 bases, with 11 bases left between them. This CDR3 comprises 15 residues. The CDR3 sequence is CASSRVTGSNQPQHF. CDR3 nucleotide sequence: TGTGCCAGCAGCCGGGTGACGGGTAGCAATCAGCCCCAGCATTTT.

In its sample, this clonotype was seen a few times. This sequence joins TRBV2 and TRBJ2-1; D is ambiguous. CDR1 is SNHLY and CDR2 is FYNNEI in the germline V gene. CDR3 length equals 14 residues. Trimming took 7 bases from V and 0 from J, leaving 10 bases between them. CDR3 bases: TGTGCCAGCACTGACCCCAACTCCTACAATGAGCAGTTCTTC. It translates to CASTDPNSYNEQFF. The complete variable domain, with remaining parts taken from reference TRBV2 and TRBJ2-1, reads EPEVTQTPSHQVTQMGQEVILRCVPISNHLYFYWYRQILGQKVEFLVSFYNNEISEKSEIFDDQFSVERPDGSNFTLKIRSTKLEDSAMYFCASTDPNSYNEQFFGPGTRLTVL.

The rearrangement links TRBV28 to TRBJ2-7, with TRBD1 identical over 9 bases. Germline CDR1 and CDR2: MDHEN and SYDVKM. The CDR3 is 14 amino acids. V was clipped by 8 bases and J by 3 bases; unmatched bases: 8. The DNA of the CDR3 is TGTGCCAGCGTTGCCGGGACAGGGATCTACGAGCAGTACTTC. Its translation: CASVAGTGIYEQYF.

The chain is built from TRBV20-1 and TRBJ2-5; TRBD2 aligns across 10 bases. V shed 3 bases, J shed 11 bases, and the junction held 9 bases outside the gene matches. The germline V gene has CDR1 DFQATT and CDR2 SNEGSKA (reference sequence). This CDR3 has 13 amino acids. For the CDR3, the DNA is TGCAGTGCTAGTTCTAGCGGGGGAATTGAGCAGTACTTC. Translated: CSASSSGGIEQYF.

The chain has TRBV9 and TRBJ1-6, with D possibly matching TRBD1 (5 bases). Germline CDR1 and CDR2: SGDLS and YYNGEE. This CDR3 has 15 amino acids. V dropped 4 bases and J dropped 6 bases, with 14 bases sitting between them. CDR3 DNA sequence: TGTGCCAGCAGCAGAGGGGTAAACGGTAATTCACCCCTCCACTTT. Translation: CASSRGVNGNSPLHF.

The chain employs TRBV15 and TRBJ1-2; 9 bases agree with TRBD1. Looked up from germline, CDR1 is LNHNV and CDR2 is YYDKDF (reference sequence). The CDR3 covers 17 residues. With V trimmed by 0 bases and J by 2 bases, 7 bases remained unmatched. The CDR3 spells CATSRDGTGTGNYGYTF. CDR3 nucleotide sequence: TGTGCCACCAGCAGAGACGGAACCGGGACAGGGAACTATGGCTACACCTTC.

The chain combines TRBV6-5 with TRBJ2-6; a possible D gene is TRBD1 (5 bases). CDR1 MNHEY and CDR2 SVGAGI come from the germline V gene. The CDR3 has 16 amino acids. The V end was cut by 2 bases, the J end by 4 bases, with 12 bases between. DNA of the CDR3: TGTGCCAGCAGTTACGGACAAATGACCGGGGCCAACGTCCTGACTTTC. Amino acids: CASSYGQMTGANVLTF.

The genes are TRBV20-1 and TRBJ2-5; D might be TRBD2 (6 bases). Germline assignment: CDR1 DFQATT and CDR2 SNEGSKA (reference sequence). Trimming cost V 6 bases and J 1 base, with 12 bases left between them. The CDR3 is 13 residues long. The CDR3 protein is CSAAGGVQETQYF. The CDR3 DNA follows: TGCAGTGCGGCGGGCGGGGTCCAAGAGACCCAGTACTTC.

The chain couples TRBV6-1 to TRBJ2-1, with a possible D match to TRBD1 (6 bases). With 2 bases removed from V and 7 bases from J, the gap between germline ends came to 12 bases. Germline CDR1 reads MNHNS; CDR2 reads SASEGT. The CDR3 spans 14 residues. The DNA of the CDR3 is TGTGCCAGCAGTGAACAGGGGAATTTGAATGAGCAGTTCTTC. It codes for CASSEQGNLNEQFF.